This T cell receptor beta chain is from a study of blood T cells in healthy people across ages. With regard to this clonotype: Its antigen is unknown.

Findings of the study overall: TCR beta diversity was tightly associated with the proportion of naive T cells.

CDR3 length: 16 residues. Germline V lookup: CDR1 DFQATT, CDR2 SNEGSKA (reference sequence). J was trimmed by 3 bases and V by 2 bases; bases with no gene match: 11. For the second PCR, which ran for about 6 to 11 cycles, a sample-barcoded 5' primer and a J-beta primer mix were used. Unique molecular identifiers of 12 random nucleotides labeled each cDNA. TCRdb re-called the 5' RACE reads with MiXCR, one entry per CDR3 protein. The sample contains some 710,000 distinct CDR3 sequences, around 50% of which appear only once. What was sequenced was blood. The J gene is TRBJ2-3, the V gene TRBV20-1; 7 bases are a match to TRBD2. The source of this sequence is an elderly man in good health. CDR3 in DNA: TGCAGTGCTAGAAGCTGGGCGGGAGTGGGGACAGATACGCAGTATTTT. It yields the protein CSARSWAGVGTDTQYF.